The TCR beta chain described here comes from a study of blood T cell repertoires in COVID-19. The overall study: Sites across the United States, Italy and Spain contributed samples from acute and convalescent COVID-19. T cells, B-cell-depleted T cells, or PBMCs provided the cDNA or gDNA that served as material.

There are 14 residues in the CDR3. The V gene lost 2 bases and the J gene lost 5 bases, with 10 bases spanning the gap. In germline, CDR1 is GTSNPN, CDR2 SVGIG (reference sequence). In the original processing: Reference gene primer amplification in the assay estimated nucleated cell counts. Repertoires were generated with immunoSEQ multiplex PCR, while TCRdb's copy carries only in-frame clones and drops some. That table is the source of V, J and clone size, and D and trimming were worked out from the DNA. The sample holds around 150,000 clones, more than 60% seen once. The TCR sequence derives from a man in his 60s with acute or convalescent COVID-19. Sequencing was performed on peripheral blood. The chain joins TRBV30 to TRBJ1-6; D is possibly TRBD1 (6 bases). CDR3 nucleotides: TGTGCCTGGAGTACGGGACAAAATAATTCACCCCTCCACTTT. Protein: CAWSTGQNNSPLHF.